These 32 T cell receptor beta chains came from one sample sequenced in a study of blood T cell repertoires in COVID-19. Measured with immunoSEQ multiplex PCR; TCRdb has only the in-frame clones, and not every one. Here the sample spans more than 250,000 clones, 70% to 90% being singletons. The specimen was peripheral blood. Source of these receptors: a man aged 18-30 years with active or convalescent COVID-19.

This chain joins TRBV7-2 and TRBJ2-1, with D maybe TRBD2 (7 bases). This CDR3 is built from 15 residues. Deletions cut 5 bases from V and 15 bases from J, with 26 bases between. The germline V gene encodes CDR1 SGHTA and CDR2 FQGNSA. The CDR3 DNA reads TGTGCCAGCAGCCCCGATGGGGGGGGGCTCCGCTCGCGGTTCTTC. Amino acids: CASSPDGGGLRSRFF.

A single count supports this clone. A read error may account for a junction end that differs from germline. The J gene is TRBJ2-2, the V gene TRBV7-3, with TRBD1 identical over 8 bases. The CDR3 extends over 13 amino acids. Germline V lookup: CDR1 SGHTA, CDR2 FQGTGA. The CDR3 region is CASRTGGRRGAVF. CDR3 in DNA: TGTGCCAGCAGAACAGGGGGACGGCGGGGAGCTGTTTTT.

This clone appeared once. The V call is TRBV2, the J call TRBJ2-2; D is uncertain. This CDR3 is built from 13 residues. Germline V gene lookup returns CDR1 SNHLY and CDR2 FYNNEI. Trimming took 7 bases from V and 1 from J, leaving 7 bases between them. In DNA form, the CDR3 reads TGTGCCAGCATGCCCGGGAACACCGGGGAGCTGTTTTTT. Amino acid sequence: CASMPGNTGELFF. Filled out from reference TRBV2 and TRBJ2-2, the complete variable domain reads EPEVTQTPSHQVTQMGQEVILRCVPISNHLYFYWYRQILGQKVEFLVSFYNNEISEKSEIFDDQFSVERPDGSNFTLKIRSTKLEDSAMYFCASMPGNTGELFFGEGSRLTVL.

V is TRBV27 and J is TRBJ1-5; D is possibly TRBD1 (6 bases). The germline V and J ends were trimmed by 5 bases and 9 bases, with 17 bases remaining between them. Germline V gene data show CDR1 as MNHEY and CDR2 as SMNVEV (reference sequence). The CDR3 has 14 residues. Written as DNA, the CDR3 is TGTGCCAGCAGTCCTCGACAGGCTCAAAGGCCCCAGCATTTT. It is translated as CASSPRQAQRPQHF.

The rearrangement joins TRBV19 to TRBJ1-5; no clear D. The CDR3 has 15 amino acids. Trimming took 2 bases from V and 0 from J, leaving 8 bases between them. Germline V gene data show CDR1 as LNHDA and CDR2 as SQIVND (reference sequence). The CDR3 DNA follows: TGTGCCAGTAGTATATTCAGAAATAGCAATCAGCCCCAGCATTTT. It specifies CASSIFRNSNQPQHF.

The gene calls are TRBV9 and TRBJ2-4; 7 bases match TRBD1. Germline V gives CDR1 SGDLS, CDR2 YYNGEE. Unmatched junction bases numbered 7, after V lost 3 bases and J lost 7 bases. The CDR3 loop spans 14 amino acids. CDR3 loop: CASSAAGGYNIQYF. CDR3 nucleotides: TGTGCCAGCAGCGCCGCAGGGGGTTATAACATTCAGTACTTC.

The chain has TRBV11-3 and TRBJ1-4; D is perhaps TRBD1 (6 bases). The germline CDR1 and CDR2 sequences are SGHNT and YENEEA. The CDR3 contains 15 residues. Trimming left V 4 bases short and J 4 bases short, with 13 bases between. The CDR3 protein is CASSSGDTDNEKLFF. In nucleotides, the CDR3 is TGTGCCAGCAGCTCCGGGGACACCGATAATGAAAAACTGTTTTTT.

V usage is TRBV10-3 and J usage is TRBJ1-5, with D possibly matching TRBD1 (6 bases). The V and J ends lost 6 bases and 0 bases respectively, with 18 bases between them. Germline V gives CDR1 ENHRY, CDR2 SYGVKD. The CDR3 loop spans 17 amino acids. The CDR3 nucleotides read TGTGCCATCAGCGACAGGCCCACCGGATATAGCAATCAGCCCCAGCATTTT. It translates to CAISDRPTGYSNQPQHF.

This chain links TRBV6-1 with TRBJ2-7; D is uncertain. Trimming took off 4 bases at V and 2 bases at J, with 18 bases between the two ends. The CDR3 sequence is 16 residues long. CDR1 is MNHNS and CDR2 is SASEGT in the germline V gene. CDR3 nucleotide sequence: TGTGCCAGCAGTGCAGATGGTGGGCTGGTCGCCTACGAGCAGTACTTC. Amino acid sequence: CASSADGGLVAYEQYF.

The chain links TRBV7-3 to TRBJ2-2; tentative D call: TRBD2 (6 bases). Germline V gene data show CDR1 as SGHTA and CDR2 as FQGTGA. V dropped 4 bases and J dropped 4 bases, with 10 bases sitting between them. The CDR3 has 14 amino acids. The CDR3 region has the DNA TGTGCCAGCAGCTGGGGACTTCTCACCGGGGAGCTGTTTTTT. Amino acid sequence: CASSWGLLTGELFF.

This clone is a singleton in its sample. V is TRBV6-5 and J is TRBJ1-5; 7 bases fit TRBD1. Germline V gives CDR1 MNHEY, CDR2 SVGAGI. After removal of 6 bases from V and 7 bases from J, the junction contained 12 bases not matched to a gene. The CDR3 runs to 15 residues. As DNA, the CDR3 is TGTGCCAGCAGCCTCACATTACAGGGGAACCAGCCCCAGCATTTT. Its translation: CASSLTLQGNQPQHF.

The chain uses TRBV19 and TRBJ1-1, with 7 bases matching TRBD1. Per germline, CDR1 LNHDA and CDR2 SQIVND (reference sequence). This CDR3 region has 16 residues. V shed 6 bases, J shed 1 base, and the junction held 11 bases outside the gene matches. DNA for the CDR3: TGTGCCAGTAGCTCTTTAACGGACAGGCCGAACACTGAAGCTTTCTTT. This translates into CASSSLTDRPNTEAFF.

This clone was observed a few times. CDR3 sequence (DNA): TGTGCCAGTAATTTACAGGGGATCTTAAGGCATGGCTACACCTTC. Its translation: CASNLQGILRHGYTF. The chain couples TRBV19 to TRBJ1-2; 7 nucleotides agree with TRBD1. CDR3 length: 15 amino acids. With V trimmed by 7 bases and J by 6 bases, 14 bases remained unmatched. The germline gives CDR1 LNHDA, CDR2 SQIVND (reference sequence).

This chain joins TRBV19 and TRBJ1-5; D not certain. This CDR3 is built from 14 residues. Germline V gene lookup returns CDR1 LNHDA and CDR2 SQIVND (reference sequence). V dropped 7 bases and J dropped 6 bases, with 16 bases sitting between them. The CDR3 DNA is TGTGCCAGTACCCCCGGGTGGGAGGGTCAGCCCCAGCATTTT. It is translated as CASTPGWEGQPQHF. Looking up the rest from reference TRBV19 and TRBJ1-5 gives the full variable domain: DGGITQSPKYLFRKEGQNVTLSCEQNLNHDAMYWYRQDPGQGLRLIYYSQIVNDFQKGDIAEGYSVSREKKESFPLTVTSAQKNPTAFYLCASTPGWEGQPQHFGDGTRLSIL.

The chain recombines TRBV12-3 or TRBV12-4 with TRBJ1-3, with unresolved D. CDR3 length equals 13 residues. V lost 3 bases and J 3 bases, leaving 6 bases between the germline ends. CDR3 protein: CASSFGGGNTIYF. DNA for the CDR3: TGTGCCAGCAGTTTTGGCGGTGGAAACACCATATATTTT.

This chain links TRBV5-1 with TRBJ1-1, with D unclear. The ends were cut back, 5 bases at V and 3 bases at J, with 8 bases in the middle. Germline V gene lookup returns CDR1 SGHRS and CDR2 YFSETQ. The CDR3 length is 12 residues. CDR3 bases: TGCGCCAGCAGATCGGCGGACACTGAAGCTTTCTTT. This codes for CASRSADTEAFF.

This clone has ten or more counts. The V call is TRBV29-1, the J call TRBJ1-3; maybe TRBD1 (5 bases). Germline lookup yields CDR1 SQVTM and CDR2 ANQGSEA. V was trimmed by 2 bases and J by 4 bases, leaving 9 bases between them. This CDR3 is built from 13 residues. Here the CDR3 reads CSVETGSGNTIYF. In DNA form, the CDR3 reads TGCAGCGTTGAAACAGGTTCGGGAAACACCATATATTTT.

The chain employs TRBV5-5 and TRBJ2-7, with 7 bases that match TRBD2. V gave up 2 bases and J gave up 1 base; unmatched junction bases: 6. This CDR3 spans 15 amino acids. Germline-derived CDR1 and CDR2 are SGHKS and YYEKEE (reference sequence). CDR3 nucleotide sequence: TGTGCCAGCAGCTTTATCTGGGACTATTCCTACGAGCAGTACTTC. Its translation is CASSFIWDYSYEQYF.

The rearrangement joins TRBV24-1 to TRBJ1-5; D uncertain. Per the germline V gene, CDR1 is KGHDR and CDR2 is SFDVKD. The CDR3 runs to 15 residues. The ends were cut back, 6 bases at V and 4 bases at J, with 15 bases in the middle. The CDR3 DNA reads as TGTGCCACCAGTCCCACCAGGAATTCGAATCAGCCCCAGCATTTT. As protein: CATSPTRNSNQPQHF.

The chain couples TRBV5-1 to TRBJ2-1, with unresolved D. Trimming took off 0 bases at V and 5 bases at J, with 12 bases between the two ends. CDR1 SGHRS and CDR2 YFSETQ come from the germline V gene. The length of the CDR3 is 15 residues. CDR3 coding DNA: TGCGCCAGCAGCTTGGGTGCAGGCACACACAATGAGCAGTTCTTC. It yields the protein CASSLGAGTHNEQFF.

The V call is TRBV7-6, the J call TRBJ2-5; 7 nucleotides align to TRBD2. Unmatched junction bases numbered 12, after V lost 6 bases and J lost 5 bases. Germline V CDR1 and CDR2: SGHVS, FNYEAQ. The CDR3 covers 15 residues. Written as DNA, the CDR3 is TGTGCCAGCAGGTCAAAGGGAGGGCCATTGGAGACCCAGTACTTC. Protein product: CASRSKGGPLETQYF.

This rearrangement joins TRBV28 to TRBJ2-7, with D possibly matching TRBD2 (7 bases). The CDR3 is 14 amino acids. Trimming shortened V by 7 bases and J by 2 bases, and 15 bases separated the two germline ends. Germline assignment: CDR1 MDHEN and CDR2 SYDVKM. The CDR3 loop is CASTPPGGAYEQYF. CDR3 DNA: TGTGCCAGCACCCCCCCGGGGGGCGCCTACGAGCAGTACTTC.

CDR3 sequence reads: CSVEFQGEKLGYGYTF. The CDR3 DNA reads as TGCAGCGTTGAGTTCCAGGGGGAAAAATTAGGGTATGGCTACACCTTC. The gene calls are TRBV29-1 and TRBJ1-2; 7 bases are a match to TRBD1. Germline CDR1 and CDR2: SQVTM and ANQGSEA. V trimming: 3 bases; J trimming: 5 bases; junction bases outside the gene matches: 15. This CDR3 region has 16 residues.

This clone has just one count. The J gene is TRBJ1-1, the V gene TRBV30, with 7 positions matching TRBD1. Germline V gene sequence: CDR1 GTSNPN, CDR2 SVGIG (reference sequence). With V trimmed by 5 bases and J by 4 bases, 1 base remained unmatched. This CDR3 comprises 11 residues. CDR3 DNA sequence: TGTGCCTGGCAGGGGGTCACTGAAGCTTTCTTT. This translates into CAWQGVTEAFF.

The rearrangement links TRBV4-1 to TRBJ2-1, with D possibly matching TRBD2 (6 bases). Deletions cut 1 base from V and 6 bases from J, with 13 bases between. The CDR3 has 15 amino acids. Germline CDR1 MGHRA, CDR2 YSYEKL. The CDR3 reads CASSQGPGDSNEQFF. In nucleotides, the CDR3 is TGCGCCAGCAGCCAAGGACCGGGAGATTCCAATGAGCAGTTCTTC.

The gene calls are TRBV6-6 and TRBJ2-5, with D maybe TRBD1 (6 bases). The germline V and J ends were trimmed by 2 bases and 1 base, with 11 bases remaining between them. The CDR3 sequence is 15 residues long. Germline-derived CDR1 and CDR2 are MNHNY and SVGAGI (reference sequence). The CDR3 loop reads CASSYAGDTQETQYF. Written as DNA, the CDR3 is TGTGCCAGCAGTTACGCCGGGGACACCCAAGAGACCCAGTACTTC.

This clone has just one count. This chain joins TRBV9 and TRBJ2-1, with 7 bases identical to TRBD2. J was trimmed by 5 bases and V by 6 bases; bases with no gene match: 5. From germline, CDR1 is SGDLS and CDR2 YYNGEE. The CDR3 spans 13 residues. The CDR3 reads CASNLGGDNEQFF. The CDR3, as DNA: TGTGCCAGCAACCTTGGGGGGGACAATGAGCAGTTCTTC.

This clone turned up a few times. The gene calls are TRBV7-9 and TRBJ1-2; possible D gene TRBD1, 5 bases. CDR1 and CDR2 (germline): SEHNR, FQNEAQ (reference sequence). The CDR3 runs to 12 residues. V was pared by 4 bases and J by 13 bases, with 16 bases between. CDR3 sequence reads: CASSSDRAGRTF. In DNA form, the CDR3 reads TGTGCCAGCAGCTCGGACCGGGCGGGACGCACCTTC.

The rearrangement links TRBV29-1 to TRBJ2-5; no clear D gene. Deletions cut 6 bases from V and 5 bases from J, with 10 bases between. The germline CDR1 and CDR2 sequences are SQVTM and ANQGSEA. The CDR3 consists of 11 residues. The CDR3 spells CSVLYGETQYF. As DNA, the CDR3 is TGCAGCGTACTCTACGGGGAGACCCAGTACTTC.

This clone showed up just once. The CDR3 nucleotides read TGCGCCAGCAGTCAATCCAGGACAGGGTGGCCTAGCACAGATACGCAGTATTTT. Its translation: CASSQSRTGWPSTDTQYF. The rearrangement links TRBV23-1 to TRBJ2-3, with TRBD1 identical over 8 bases. TRBV23-1 is an ORF, and what it does is uncertain. The ends lost 0 bases at V and 0 bases at J; junction bases unmatched: 8. CDR3 size: 18 residues.

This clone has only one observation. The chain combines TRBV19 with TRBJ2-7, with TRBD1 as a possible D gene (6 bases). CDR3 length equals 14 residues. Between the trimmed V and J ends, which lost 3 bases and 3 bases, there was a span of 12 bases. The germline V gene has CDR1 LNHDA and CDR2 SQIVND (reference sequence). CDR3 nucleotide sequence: TGTGCCAGTAGTATTGGGGGCGCTCTCTACGAGCAGTACTTC. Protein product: CASSIGGALYEQYF.

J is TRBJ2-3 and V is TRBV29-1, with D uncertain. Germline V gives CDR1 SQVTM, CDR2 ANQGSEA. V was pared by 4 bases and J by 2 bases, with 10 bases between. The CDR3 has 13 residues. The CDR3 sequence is CSVVTDFTDTQYF. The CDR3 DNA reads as TGCAGCGTTGTAACCGACTTCACAGATACGCAGTATTTT.